This T cell receptor (beta chain) stems from a study of CD8+ T cells in alopecia areata. Overall study: Treated patients were dosed with oral tofacitinib, taking 5 to 10 mg twice daily.

This clone was seen a handful of times. Its antigen is undetermined. Treatment in this sample: oral pan-JAK inhibitor, 5-10 mg twice daily. Cell sorting was applied to PBMCs, and CD4+ and CD8+ T cells were collected. Germline CDR1 reads SGHTA; CDR2 reads FQGNSA. CDR3 size: 14 residues. Trimming removed 1 base at V and 10 bases at J, with 16 bases between. Isolated RNA was reverse transcribed into cDNA used as the sequencing template. TCRdb's table, derived via immunoSEQ multiplex PCR, lists solely in-frame clones and lacks some. The sample includes about 290,000 clones, 58% of them seen just once. The study, taken as a whole, reports: Lesional scalp, especially alopecia totalis/universalis, showed higher clonality than normal scalp.

J is TRBJ1-1 and V is TRBV7-2, with D possibly matching TRBD1 (6 bases). The clonotype originates from a human donor with alopecia areata. This material consisted of CD4+ T cells sorted from blood, taken at week 24, from a patient treated with tofacitinib. CDR3: CASSLGQGRIGAFF. The CDR3 DNA reads TGTGCCAGCAGCTTAGGGCAGGGGCGGATCGGAGCTTTCTTT. Looking up the rest from reference TRBV7-2 and TRBJ1-1 gives the full variable domain: GAGVSQSPSNKVTEKGKDVELRCDPISGHTALYWYRQSLGQGLEFLIYFQGNSAPDKSGLPSDRFSAERTGGSVSTLTIQRTQQEDSAVYLCASSLGQGRIGAFFGQGTRLTVV.